This T cell receptor (beta chain) was identified during a study of T cells in localized non-small cell lung cancer (dated by TCRdb to about 2020). Regarding the complete study: The study analyzed T cell repertoires of around 250 early-stage NSCLC patients, comparing tumors and uninvolved tumor-adjacent lungs. All 240 or so NSCLC patients in the cohort were treatment-naive and had localized lung tumors that were resected. A mean age of around 66 years was recorded for the NSCLC patients, of whom more than 120 were male and 95 to 110 were female.

TCR beta CDR3 regions were sequenced from DNA using the immunoSEQ Assay. As for the original processing: T cell density was computed as TCR beta template counts normalized to usable DNA estimated by amplifying housekeeping genes. Richness was estimated with the preseqR package, extrapolating to 400,000 templates for PBMC samples and 120,000 templates for tissue samples. Clonality was taken to be one minus Pielou's evenness. Tissue-enriched TCRs were identified by differential abundance testing using productive amino-acid clonotypes, minimum total count 5 and alpha 0.1. The Jaccard Index and the Morisita Overlap Index were used to quantify repertoire overlap between compartments. GLIPH grouped TCR beta CDR3s together with public tetramer-defined viral CDR3s, and a viral motif had to include at least three viral sequences and also show V-gene enrichment. Sourced from immuneACCESS, this table was stored by TCRdb with only in-frame sequences that have V and J called. A share of the clones is absent; for the studies checked, an unresolved V gene accounts for under half, and the remainder has no known explanation. The V and J calls and clone size were taken over from that table, and D and trimming were inferred from the DNA. Present in this sample are approximately 23,000 clones, approximately 87% of which were seen just once. Clones ranked in the top ten supply 6% to 6.5% of the sample.

General conclusions and limits of the study: A median of around 60 of the top 100 tumor clones turned up in the paired uninvolved adjacent lung, and under 30 of those clones also ranked among the top 100 of that same adjacent lung. Uninvolved tumor-adjacent lung showed the highest T cell clonality, higher than tumor, which suggests more focused antigenic responses in the uninvolved tumor-adjacent lung. Because the study design was exploratory, TCR variables were selected using unadjusted p-values without false-discovery rate correction. Longer overall survival was associated with higher T cell density in blood, whereas shorter survival was associated with higher clonality in adjacent lung. Because multi-region tumor sequencing was not performed, intratumor heterogeneity could not be ruled out.

At diagnosis, peripheral blood, uninvolved tumor-adjacent lung and tumor were collected and were preserved as a mix of fresh-frozen and FFPE material. For TCR repertoire profiling, blood samples were analyzed in the form of peripheral blood mononuclear cells. In the case of this clone: The specificity of this receptor is unknown. Base qualities are not recorded, but no much larger clone differs from it by a single base.

The sample in question was PBMCs, obtained before any cancer treatment. The source of this sequence is a man aged 35-75 years with stage II lung adenocarcinoma.

The base sequence is TGTGCCAGCAGTCCATCTAGCACAGATACGCAGTATTTT. The translation is CASSPSSTDTQYF. This sequence uses TRBV7-3 and TRBJ2-3; the D gene assignment is ambiguous. CDR1 SGHTA and CDR2 FQGTGA were looked up in the germline V gene. Trimming costs V 6 bases and J 0 bases, and their ends lie 7 bases apart. The CDR3, cysteine through phenylalanine, is 13 amino acids long. Left in the record is the CDR3 DNA by itself, 39 bases read in frame from the first base.